The present entry profiles one T cell receptor (beta chain) with its context. The data originate from a study of blood T cell repertoires in COVID-19. Overall study: The study drew acute and convalescent COVID-19 samples from the United States, Italy and Spain. Sources were T cells, B-cell-depleted T cells, or PBMCs; the material itself was cDNA or gDNA.

The V gene end was trimmed by 3 bases and the J gene end by 4 bases; junction bases not matched to a gene: 6. CDR1 and CDR2 (germline): LNHDA, SQIVND (reference sequence). The length of the CDR3 is 15 residues. Original processing methods: Reference gene primer amplification yielded estimated nucleated cell counts. Only in-frame clones appear in the TCRdb table, and some are missing; sequencing was by immunoSEQ multiplex PCR. V and J calls and clone size are copied from that table; D and trimming were computed from the DNA. This table holds 200,000 to 250,000 clones, about 86% found once. The rearrangement uses TRBV19 and TRBJ2-1; the match to TRBD1 covers 7 bases. Sequences were obtained from peripheral blood. This TCR was sampled from a woman aged 30 to 39 who had recovered from COVID-19. The CDR3 loop reads CASSIRDRDYNEQFF. CDR3 coding DNA: TGTGCCAGTAGTATCCGGGACAGAGATTACAATGAGCAGTTCTTC.